The table lists the clone carrying this T cell receptor beta chain with many counts. These data originate in a study of metastatic and nonmetastatic thyroid tumors. The CDR3 runs to 15 residues. Germline CDR1 reads DFQATT; CDR2 reads SNEGSKA (reference sequence). With 1 base clipped from V and 5 bases from J, the junction kept 6 bases outside the gene matches. No patient had received any treatment before thyroid surgery. In the authors' methods: A distant-metastasis classifier for papillary thyroid cancer was built using CDR3 differences across clinicopathological groups. TCRdb recomputed clones from the PCR reads via MiXCR. TCRdb assigned the V and J calls; the authors' analysis was not used. The sample has around 22,000 clones; roughly 9.8% are singletons.

Material for sequencing was blood. The chain combines TRBV20-1 with TRBJ2-1, with TRBD2 matching 9 bases. The source is a female donor with papillary thyroid cancer or a benign thyroid nodule (not recorded which). Some clones in this sample may be carry-over from other donors' samples. The CDR3 DNA is TGCAGTGCTAGAGGGTTTATAGCGGGGGACAATGAGCAGTTCTTC. It codes for CSARGFIAGDNEQFF.